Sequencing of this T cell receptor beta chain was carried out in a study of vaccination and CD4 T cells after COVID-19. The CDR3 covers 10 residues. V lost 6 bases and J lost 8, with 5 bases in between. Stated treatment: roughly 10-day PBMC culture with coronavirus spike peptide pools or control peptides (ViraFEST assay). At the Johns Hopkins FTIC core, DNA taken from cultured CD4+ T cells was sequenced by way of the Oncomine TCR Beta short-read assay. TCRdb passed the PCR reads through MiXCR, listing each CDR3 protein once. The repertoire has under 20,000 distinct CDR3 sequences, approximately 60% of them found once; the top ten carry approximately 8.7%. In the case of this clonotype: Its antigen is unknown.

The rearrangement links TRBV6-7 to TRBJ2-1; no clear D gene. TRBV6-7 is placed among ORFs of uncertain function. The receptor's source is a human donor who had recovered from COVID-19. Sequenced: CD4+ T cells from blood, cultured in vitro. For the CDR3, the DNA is TGTGCCAGCAGCTATCATGAGCAGTTCTTC. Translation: CASSYHEQFF.